This record concerns one T cell receptor (beta chain) sequence. Its antigen is still unknown. Amplification targeted TCR beta CDR3 regions from RNA transcripts. First-round RT-PCR of the TCR CDR3 relied on the HTBI primer set. One entry per CDR3 protein, called by TCRdb with MiXCR from the multiplex PCR reads. The profile shows a few hundred thousand distinct CDR3 sequences, about 16% of them singletons. This record comes from a study of T cells in Graves' hyperthyroidism and ophthalmopathy. About the research overall: It was at initial diagnosis, before any treatment, that peripheral blood was collected.

Germline V gives CDR1 SQVTM, CDR2 ANQGSEA. The CDR3 consists of 15 residues. V trimming: 6 bases; J trimming: 4 bases; junction bases outside the gene matches: 12. Study outcomes and limitations: Separating ophthalmopathy from stable hyperthyroidism was achieved by a 13 V-J model.

The source is a woman aged 25 to 39 with Graves' ophthalmopathy. The chain carries TRBV29-1 and TRBJ1-2, with 9 bases matching TRBD1. The sequenced sample was blood. The CDR3, as DNA: TGCAGCGTCACTAAACAGGGGGCAGGGTTCTATGGCTACACCTTC. It encodes CSVTKQGAGFYGYTF. Combining the CDR3 with reference TRBV29-1 and TRBJ1-2 gives the whole variable domain SAVISQKPSRDICQRGTSLTIQCQVDSQVTMMFWYRQQPGQSLTLIATANQGSEATYESGFVIDKFPISRPNLTFSTLTVSNMSPEDSSIYLCSVTKQGAGFYGYTFGSGTRLTVV.